The rows below give T cell receptor beta chains drawn from one sample of a study of T-cell reconstitution after alpha-beta-depleted transplantation in children. TCRdb ran MiXCR on the PCR reads and lists one entry per CDR3 protein. The table records around 530,000 distinct CDR3 sequences, approximately 32% of them present only once. This specimen consisted of PBMCs from the stem cell graft donor, obtained from the stem cell graft. The source of these receptors is a human donor who donated a stem cell graft to a child with aplastic anemia. The CDR3 runs from the conserved cysteine through the conserved F or W. Fields, in order: J gene, V gene, D gene, CDR3 length, clone size, CDR3 protein, CDR3 DNA. D genes are given only for firm matches. Size is stated for part of the rows, as once, few or many counts, or as a class when the clone is expanded.

TRBJ2-5 TRBV29-1 NA 13 few CSVETGSEETQYF TGCAGCGTTGAAACAGGGTCGGAAGAGACCCAGTACTTC
TRBJ2-1 TRBV7-2 NA 13 few CASSLTSYNEQFF TGTGCCAGCAGCTTGACTTCCTACAATGAGCAGTTCTTC
TRBJ1-6 TRBV6-2/TRBV6-3 NA 14 few CASSSREANSPLHF TGTGCCAGCAGCAGCCGGGAGGCGAATTCACCCCTCCACTTT
TRBJ2-5 TRBV12-3/TRBV12-4 TRBD1 14 NA CASSVGQAQETQYF TGTGCCAGCAGTGTCGGACAGGCTCAAGAGACCCAGTACTTC
TRBJ2-2 TRBV6-1 TRBD2 17 NA CASRTKGTSGNTGELFF TGTGCCAGCAGGACCAAAGGGACTAGCGGGAACACCGGGGAGCTGTTTTTT
TRBJ2-7 TRBV19 TRBD1 14 NA CASSWTGGAYEQYF TGTGCCAGTAGTTGGACAGGTGGGGCCTACGAGCAGTACTTC
TRBJ2-1 TRBV27 TRBD2 17 NA CASSPPGLAGVWNEQFF TGTGCCAGCAGTCCCCCGGGACTAGCGGGAGTATGGAATGAGCAGTTCTTC
TRBJ2-1 TRBV6-2/TRBV6-3 NA 16 NA CASSYFGTPDSNEQFF TGTGCCAGCAGTTACTTCGGGACTCCAGACAGCAATGAGCAGTTCTTC
TRBJ2-1 TRBV7-2 NA 14 NA CASSQTEGRLEQFF TGTGCCAGCAGCCAAACAGAGGGGCGGCTTGAGCAGTTCTTC
TRBJ1-1 TRBV10-3 NA 13 NA CAISVHGNTEAFF TGTGCCATCAGTGTACACGGGAACACTGAAGCTTTCTTT
TRBJ2-1 TRBV5-1 TRBD2 16 NA CASSLTAGGGYNEQFF TGCGCCAGCAGCTTGACCGCGGGAGGGGGGTACAATGAGCAGTTCTTC
TRBJ2-2 TRBV5-6 TRBD2 15 few CASSTTSRDTGELFF TGTGCCAGCAGCACGACTAGCCGGGACACCGGGGAGCTGTTTTTT
TRBJ2-7 TRBV28 NA 14 NA CASSGPLRGYEQYF TGTGCCAGCAGTGGGCCGCTAAGGGGGTACGAGCAGTACTTC
TRBJ2-7 TRBV7-2 TRBD2 15 NA CASSLNPGGGYEQYF TGTGCCAGCAGCTTAAATCCCGGGGGGGGCTACGAGCAGTACTTC
TRBJ2-1 TRBV24-1 TRBD2 17 NA CATSVGTSGSRYNEQFF TGTGCCACCAGTGTGGGGACTAGCGGGAGCCGCTACAATGAGCAGTTCTTC
TRBJ2-5 TRBV19 TRBD1 15 few CASSTGTGAQETQYF TGTGCCAGTAGTACCGGGACAGGGGCGCAAGAGACCCAGTACTTC
TRBJ2-1 TRBV6-5 NA 16 many CASSYSAFWSAHEQFF TGTGCCAGCAGTTACTCGGCATTTTGGTCCGCCCATGAGCAGTTCTTC
TRBJ2-6 TRBV29-1 TRBD1 16 few CSVAPGQGSGANVLTF TGCAGCGTTGCACCGGGACAGGGGTCTGGGGCCAACGTCCTGACTTTC
TRBJ2-2 TRBV12-3/TRBV12-4 NA 17 few CASSFSKVFANTGELFF TGTGCCAGCAGTTTTAGTAAGGTTTTCGCGAACACCGGGGAGCTGTTTTTT
TRBJ2-7 TRBV20-1 NA 10 NA CSARGGYTYF TGCAGTGCTAGAGGAGGGTATACGTACTTC
TRBJ2-7 TRBV20-1 NA 12 few CSARLQGREQYF TGCAGCGCACGCCTACAAGGTCGTGAGCAGTACTTC
TRBJ2-7 TRBV7-2 TRBD1 14 few CASSFYRGRGEQYF TGTGCCAGCAGCTTCTACAGGGGGCGCGGCGAGCAGTACTTC
TRBJ2-7 TRBV7-2 NA 15 NA CASSSSVVSSYEQYF TGTGCCAGCAGCTCCTCGGTGGTGAGCTCCTACGAGCAGTACTTC
TRBJ2-1 TRBV7-2 NA 15 few CASSLRGSGRNEQFF TGTGCCAGCAGCTTACGAGGGAGTGGTAGGAATGAGCAGTTCTTC
TRBJ2-5 TRBV9 NA 15 NA CASSVESGWGETQYF TGTGCCAGCAGCGTAGAATCGGGTTGGGGGGAGACCCAGTACTTC
TRBJ2-2 TRBV29-1 NA 13 few CSVRLGTRGELFF TGCAGCGTCCGACTGGGGACGCGCGGGGAGCTGTTTTTT
TRBJ1-4 TRBV6-5 NA 14 NA CASSYDGINEKLFF TGTGCCAGCAGTTATGATGGCATTAATGAAAAACTGTTTTTT
TRBJ2-1 TRBV7-2 TRBD2 18 few CASSPQKSTSESVFGQFF TGTGCCAGCAGCCCACAAAAATCGACTAGCGAGAGCGTTTTTGGGCAGTTCTTC
TRBJ1-3 TRBV12-3/TRBV12-4 NA 16 NA CASSLGDPGAGNTIYF TGTGCCAGCAGTTTAGGGGATCCGGGCGCTGGAAACACCATATATTTT
TRBJ1-2 TRBV28 NA 13 once CASSLGINYGYTF TGTGCCAGCAGCCTGGGGATCAACTATGGCTACACCTTC
TRBJ1-1 TRBV12-3/TRBV12-4 NA 12 few CASRTVDGRAFF TGTGCCAGCAGGACAGTAGATGGTAGGGCTTTCTTT
TRBJ1-2 TRBV9 NA 12 few CASSVVGSGYTF TGTGCCAGCAGCGTAGTGGGGAGCGGCTACACCTTC
TRBJ2-7 TRBV11-2 NA 14 NA CASSPRGARNEQYF TGTGCCAGCAGCCCCCGTGGGGCTCGAAACGAGCAGTACTTC
TRBJ1-1 TRBV28 NA 15 few CASSFPPWEGGRAFF TGTGCCAGCAGTTTTCCCCCCTGGGAGGGGGGGAGGGCTTTCTTT
TRBJ2-3 TRBV21-1 NA 13 NA CASTTFSTDTQYF TGTGCCAGCACGACTTTTAGCACAGATACGCAGTATTTT
TRBJ2-3 TRBV9 TRBD1 15 NA CASSVGGQGADTQYF TGTGCCAGCAGCGTAGGGGGACAGGGAGCAGATACGCAGTATTTT
TRBJ1-2 TRBV25-1 NA 12 NA CASSEQGLGYTF TGTGCCAGCAGTGAACAGGGGCTTGGCTACACCTTC